This T cell receptor beta chain was observed in a study of T cell responses to AZD1222 COVID-19 vaccine. General observations from the study: It was only after the peak T cell response that any repertoires were sampled. Nearly half of the spike-specific TCRs reportedly recognize variant regions that carry no mutations.

V lost 6 bases to trimming and J lost 4 bases, with 19 bases between them. The length of the CDR3 is 15 residues. Germline V gene data show CDR1 as MNHEY and CDR2 as SVGEGT. Profiled with immunoSEQ multiplex PCR; TCRdb holds only in-frame clones, not every one. The sample holds over 100,000 clones, about nine tenths seen once. As for this clone: Its antigen is not known.

The sequences come from peripheral blood, collected on day 0 of AZD1222 vaccination. This TCR was sampled from an adult in good health. This chain joins TRBV6-2 or TRBV6-3 and TRBJ2-7, with a possible D match to TRBD1 (5 bases). The CDR3 is CASSPPQGWVYEQYF. CDR3 in DNA: TGTGCCAGCAGCCCTCCGCAGGGTTGGGTTTACGAGCAGTACTTC.